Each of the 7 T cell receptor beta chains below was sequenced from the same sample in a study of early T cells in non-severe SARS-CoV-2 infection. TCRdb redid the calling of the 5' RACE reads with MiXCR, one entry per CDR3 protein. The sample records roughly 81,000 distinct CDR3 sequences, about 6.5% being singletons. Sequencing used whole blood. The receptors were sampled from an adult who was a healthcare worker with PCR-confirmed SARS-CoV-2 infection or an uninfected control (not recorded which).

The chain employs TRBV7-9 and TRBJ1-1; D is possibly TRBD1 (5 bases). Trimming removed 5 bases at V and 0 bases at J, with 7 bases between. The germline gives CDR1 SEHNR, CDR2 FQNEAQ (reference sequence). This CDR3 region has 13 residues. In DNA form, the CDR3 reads TGTGCCAGCAGCAGAGGGGTGAACACTGAAGCTTTCTTT. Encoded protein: CASSRGVNTEAFF.

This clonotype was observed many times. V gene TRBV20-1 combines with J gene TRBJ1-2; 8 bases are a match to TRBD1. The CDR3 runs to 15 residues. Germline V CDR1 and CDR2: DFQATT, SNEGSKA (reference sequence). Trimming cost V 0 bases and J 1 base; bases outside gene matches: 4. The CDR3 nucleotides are TGCAGTGCTAGAGACCTCACAGGGGGTAACTATGGCTACACCTTC. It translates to CSARDLTGGNYGYTF.

CDR3 sequence (DNA): TGTGCCAGCAGAACCACAGGGGCTGGAAACACCATATATTTT. It codes for CASRTTGAGNTIYF. This chain links TRBV6-5 with TRBJ1-3, with 7 bases aligning to TRBD1. CDR1 is MNHEY and CDR2 is SVGAGI in the germline V gene. The CDR3 is made up of 14 amino acids. J lost 2 bases, V lost 6 bases, and 4 bases had no gene match.

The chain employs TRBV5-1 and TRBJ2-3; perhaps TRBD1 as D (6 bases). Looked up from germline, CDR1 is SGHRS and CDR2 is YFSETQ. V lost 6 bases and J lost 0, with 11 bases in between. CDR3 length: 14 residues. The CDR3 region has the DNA TGCGCCAGCAACCAGGGGATAAGCACAGATACGCAGTATTTT. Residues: CASNQGISTDTQYF.

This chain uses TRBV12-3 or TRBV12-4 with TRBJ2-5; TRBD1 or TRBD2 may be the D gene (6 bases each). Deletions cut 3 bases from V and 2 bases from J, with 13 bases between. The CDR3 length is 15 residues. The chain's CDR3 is CASSFAGEAQETQYF. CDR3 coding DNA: TGTGCCAGCAGTTTCGCAGGGGAGGCACAAGAGACCCAGTACTTC.

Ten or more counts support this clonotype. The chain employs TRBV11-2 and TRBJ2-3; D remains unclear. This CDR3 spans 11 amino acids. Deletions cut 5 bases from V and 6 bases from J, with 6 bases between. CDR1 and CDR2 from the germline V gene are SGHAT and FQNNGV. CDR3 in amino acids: CASSPLDTQYF. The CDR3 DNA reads TGTGCCAGCAGCCCCCTCGATACGCAGTATTTT.

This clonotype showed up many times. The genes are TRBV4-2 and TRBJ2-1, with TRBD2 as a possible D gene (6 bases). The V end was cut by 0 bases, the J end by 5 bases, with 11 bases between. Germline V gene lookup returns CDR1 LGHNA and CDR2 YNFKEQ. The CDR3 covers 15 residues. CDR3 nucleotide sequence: TGTGCCAGCAGCCAAGACGGGACTGCTCACAATGAGCAGTTCTTC. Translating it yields CASSQDGTAHNEQFF.